This paragraph reports one TCR beta chain. Antigen: not known. Profiling relied on immunoSEQ multiplex PCR, and the TCRdb table lists in-frame clones only, not all of them. The sample yields 65,000 to 90,000 clones, 80% seen once. This sample is drawn from a study of T cells in localized non-small cell lung cancer. Regarding the study as a whole: Higher T cell density in the blood was associated with longer overall survival, whereas higher adjacent-lung clonality associated with shorter survival. Exceeding tumor, uninvolved adjacent lung had the highest T cell clonality. The study detected a median approximately 57 of the top 100 tumor clones in adjacent lung. Sequencing, confined to only one tumor region, leaves heterogeneity possible.

In germline, CDR1 is SGHRS, CDR2 YFSETQ. V lost 4 bases, J lost 2 bases, and 15 bases lay in between. The CDR3 is 15 residues long. The clonotype comes from a man aged 35 to 69 with stage II squamous cell lung carcinoma. The material was PBMCs, obtained before any cancer treatment. The rearrangement links TRBV5-1 to TRBJ1-2; D is unresolved. The CDR3 nucleotides read TGCGCCAGCAGCCCCAAGAAGGGATTGAACTATGGCTACACCTTC. It specifies CASSPKKGLNYGYTF.